One and the same sample provided the 28 T cell receptor beta chains below, sequenced in a study of T cells after yellow fever vaccination. TCRdb reprocessed the 5' RACE reads with MiXCR, giving one entry per CDR3 protein. The table includes some 560,000 distinct CDR3 sequences, over 15% detected once. The specimen comprised PBMCs, sampled 15 days after the yellow fever booster vaccination. The receptors here all came from a man aged 25 to 40 who received the YFV17D yellow fever vaccine.

This clonotype was detected a few times. The chain combines TRBV3-1 with TRBJ2-1; 9 positions agree with TRBD1. J was trimmed by 8 bases and V by 4 bases; bases with no gene match: 15. Per germline, CDR1 LGHDT and CDR2 YNNKEL (reference sequence). The CDR3 is 17 residues long. The DNA for the CDR3 is TGTGCCAGCAGCCCTTTTATCTTGGGACAGGGCTTCGATGAGCAGTTCTTC. Its translation is CASSPFILGQGFDEQFF.

This clonotype was detected ten times or more. The chain uses TRBV6-1 and TRBJ2-5; TRBD2 matches at 7 bases. V trimming: 6 bases; J trimming: 5 bases; junction bases outside the gene matches: 6. Looked up from germline, CDR1 is MNHNS and CDR2 is SASEGT. The CDR3 spans 13 residues. CDR3 in DNA: TGTGCCAGCAGGCCTAGCGGTGGGGAGACCCAGTACTTC. This translates into CASRPSGGETQYF.

This clonotype was counted only a few times. This chain joins TRBV5-1 and TRBJ2-1; TRBD1 matches 8 bases. CDR3 length: 15 residues. Germline loops: CDR1 SGHRS, CDR2 YFSETQ. V lost 10 bases to trimming and J lost 7 bases; unmatched junction nucleotides: 16. Written as DNA, the CDR3 is TGCGCCCGCCGGACAGGGAAAGGGGTCGCGAATGAGCAGTTCTTC. Translating gives CARRTGKGVANEQFF.

There are a few counts of this clonotype. The chain combines TRBV20-1 with TRBJ2-1; TRBD2 aligns across 11 bases. With 6 bases clipped from V and 4 bases from J, the junction kept 5 bases outside the gene matches. The CDR3 has 14 amino acids. CDR1 and CDR2 from the germline V gene are DFQATT and SNEGSKA (reference sequence). DNA of the CDR3: TGCAGTGCGATGACTAGCGGGGAATACAATGAGCAGTTCTTC. Encoded protein: CSAMTSGEYNEQFF.

The chain links TRBV7-2 to TRBJ2-1; 9 nucleotides align to TRBD2. This CDR3 has 15 amino acids. Per the germline V gene, CDR1 is SGHTA and CDR2 is FQGNSA. J was trimmed by 7 bases and V by 3 bases; bases with no gene match: 7. As DNA, the CDR3 is TGTGCCAGCAGCTTGAGTAGCGGGAGTGCAAATGAGCAGTTCTTC. This sequence encodes CASSLSSGSANEQFF.

This sequence joins TRBV2 and TRBJ1-3; D unresolved. Trimming cost V 4 bases and J 0 bases, with 13 bases left between them. CDR1 and CDR2 from the germline V gene are SNHLY and FYNNEI. The CDR3 length is 16 residues. The CDR3 DNA reads TGTGCCAGCAGTGGCGGGTTTCGCTACTCTGGAAACACCATATATTTT. The encoded protein is CASSGGFRYSGNTIYF.

The CDR3 region is CASSFNTGTVEAFF. For the CDR3, the DNA is TGTGCCAGCAGCTTCAATACCGGGACAGTTGAAGCTTTCTTT. J is TRBJ1-1 and V is TRBV7-8; 7 bases map to TRBD1. Germline CDR1 reads SGHVS; CDR2 reads FQNEAQ. The length of the CDR3 is 14 residues. The V and J ends lost 3 bases and 7 bases, in that order; junction bases with no gene match: 8.

CDR3 sequence (DNA): TGTGCCAGCAGTTCTTACGGGGTCCCCCAGCATTTT. It yields the protein CASSSYGVPQHF. V is TRBV28 and J is TRBJ1-5; D unresolved. CDR1 is MDHEN and CDR2 is SYDVKM in the germline V gene. This CDR3 region has 12 residues. Trimming pared 4 bases from V and 10 bases from J, leaving 11 bases between.

This clonotype occurred once. In nucleotides, the CDR3 is TGTGCCAGTAGTAAAGGGTGGGGTGAGCAGTTCTTC. This codes for CASSKGWGEQFF. This chain links TRBV19 with TRBJ2-1; no firm D call. CDR3 length equals 12 residues. The V end lost 4 bases, the J end lost 9 bases, and 10 bases lay between the germline ends. CDR1 LNHDA and CDR2 SQIVND come from the germline V gene (reference sequence).

A few counts support this clonotype. The CDR3 nucleotides read TGCAGCGTTGAGATCGCGGGCCACGAGCAGTACTTC. Protein sequence: CSVEIAGHEQYF. This sequence joins TRBV29-1 and TRBJ2-7; weak D call: TRBD2 (5 bases). CDR3 length: 12 amino acids. V was clipped by 3 bases and J by 5 bases, with 11 bases between them. Germline assignment: CDR1 SQVTM and CDR2 ANQGSEA.

This clonotype was recorded a few times. At one end, the junction sequence differs from germline, possibly due to a read error. The chain uses TRBV7-2 and TRBJ1-1; tentatively, D is TRBD1 (6 bases). The CDR3 length is 15 residues. Germline-derived CDR1 and CDR2 are SGHTA and FQGNSA. CDR3 sequence reads: CASSSTGTTNAEAFF. As DNA, the CDR3 is TGTGCCAGCAGCTCAACAGGGACAACGAACGCTGAAGCTTTCTTT.

V and J are TRBV19 and TRBJ2-6; D unclear. V was trimmed by 4 bases and J by 2 bases, leaving 6 bases between them. The CDR3 consists of 14 residues. CDR1 and CDR2 (germline): LNHDA, SQIVND (reference sequence). CDR3 sequence: CASSNSAGANVLTF. CDR3 coding DNA: TGTGCCAGTAGTAACAGTGCTGGGGCCAACGTCCTGACTTTC.

V gene TRBV18 combines with J gene TRBJ2-1; either TRBD1 or TRBD2 may supply D (6 bases each). The CDR3 consists of 16 residues. V was pared by 2 bases and J by 7 bases, with 18 bases between. Germline V lookup: CDR1 KGHSH, CDR2 LQKENI. The CDR3 sequence is CASSPYAQGGPNEQFF. CDR3 DNA sequence: TGTGCCAGCTCACCATATGCACAGGGAGGTCCAAATGAGCAGTTCTTC.

The V call is TRBV19, the J call TRBJ2-1; no firm D call. The CDR3 has 12 amino acids. V lost 6 bases and J lost 5, with 8 bases in between. Per the germline V gene, CDR1 is LNHDA and CDR2 is SQIVND (reference sequence). The CDR3 here is CASRKRNNEQFF. CDR3 nucleotide sequence: TGTGCCAGTAGGAAACGGAACAATGAGCAGTTCTTC. The whole variable domain, filled in from reference TRBV19 and TRBJ2-1, reads DGGITQSPKYLFRKEGQNVTLSCEQNLNHDAMYWYRQDPGQGLRLIYYSQIVNDFQKGDIAEGYSVSREKKESFPLTVTSAQKNPTAFYLCASRKRNNEQFFGPGTRLTVL.

This clonotype occurred a few times. The rearrangement links TRBV3-1 to TRBJ2-3; TRBD2 matches 10 bases. Germline CDR1 is LGHDT and CDR2 is YNNKEL (reference sequence). The CDR3 consists of 15 residues. Trimming cost V 9 bases and J 4 bases; bases outside gene matches: 10. This CDR3 is CASWGRTSGSDTQYF. CDR3 sequence (DNA): TGTGCCAGTTGGGGCCGGACTAGCGGTTCAGATACGCAGTATTTT.

As regards this clonotype: This clone may be a read error of a much larger clone one base away. The genes are TRBV7-9 and TRBJ2-5, with TRBD1 matching over 11 bases. The CDR3 length is 15 residues. Germline trimming cut 3 bases from V and 3 bases from J; bases unmatched to any gene: 3. Germline values: CDR1 SEHNR, CDR2 FQNEAQ (reference sequence). This CDR3 is CASSLWTGGEETQYF. The CDR3 DNA sequence: TGTGCCAGCAGCTTGTGGACAGGGGGCGAAGAGACCCAGTACTTC.

This clonotype came up a few times. V is TRBV7-9 and J is TRBJ1-1; weak D call: TRBD1 (5 bases). Trimming left V 4 bases short and J 4 bases short, with 19 bases between. Germline loops: CDR1 SEHNR, CDR2 FQNEAQ (reference sequence). The CDR3 covers 16 residues. The CDR3 here is CASSSPGGSRTTEAFF. CDR3 sequence (DNA): TGTGCCAGCAGCTCCCCCGGGGGATCCAGGACCACTGAAGCTTTCTTT.

The CDR3 region is CASSQGGRAGGEKLFF. The DNA for the CDR3 is TGTGCCAGCAGCCAAGGTGGTCGAGCTGGGGGTGAAAAACTGTTTTTT. This chain connects TRBV14 to TRBJ1-4; a weak D match, TRBD1 (5 bases). V lost 1 base, J lost 7 bases, and 16 bases lay in between. CDR1 SGHDN and CDR2 FVKESK come from the germline V gene. This CDR3 spans 16 amino acids. The full variable domain, completed using reference TRBV14 and TRBJ1-4, is EAGVTQFPSHSVIEKGQTVTLRCDPISGHDNLYWYRRVMGKEIKFLLHFVKESKQDESGMPNNRFLAERTGGTYSTLKVQPAELEDSGVYFCASSQGGRAGGEKLFFGSGTQLSVL.

This clonotype was counted only a few times. The chain joins TRBV18 to TRBJ2-7; D is possibly TRBD1 (6 bases). In germline, CDR1 is KGHSH, CDR2 LQKENI. Trimming cost V 5 bases and J 9 bases, with 11 bases left between them. This CDR3 has 11 residues. CDR3: CASSSEGVQYF. CDR3 in DNA: TGTGCCAGCTCATCCGAGGGGGTGCAGTACTTC.

This clonotype was detected a few times. V and J are TRBV13 and TRBJ2-7; 8 bases fit TRBD1. This CDR3 is 16 amino acids long. After removal of 4 bases from V and 5 bases from J, the junction contained 13 bases not matched to a gene. CDR1 is PRHDT and CDR2 is FYEKMQ in the germline V gene (reference sequence). In DNA form, the CDR3 reads TGTGCCAGCAGCTCAATCACTTCGACAGGGGACCACGAGCAGTACTTC. It is translated as CASSSITSTGDHEQYF.

J is TRBJ2-3 and V is TRBV10-3; D unclear. The CDR3 has 13 amino acids. Germline CDR1 reads ENHRY; CDR2 reads SYGVKD. V lost 10 bases and J 0 bases, leaving 11 bases between the germline ends. CDR3 nucleotides: TGTGCCAGCTCGACCGCGAGCACAGATACGCAGTATTTT. Amino acids: CASSTASTDTQYF.

A note on this clonotype: One junction end disagrees with the germline gene, perhaps due to a read error. The rearrangement uses TRBV9 and TRBJ2-6; 8 nucleotides agree with TRBD1. Per germline, CDR1 SGDLS and CDR2 YYNGEE. There are 19 residues in the CDR3. The CDR3 DNA reads TGTGCCAGCAGCGCGAGGGGGACAGGCGGACTGTCTGGGGCCAATGTCCTGACTTTC. Translated, it gives CASSARGTGGLSGANVLTF.

This clonotype was counted a few times. The chain recombines TRBV5-1 with TRBJ2-1; TRBD2 matches 14 bases. The CDR3 totals 14 residues. V gave up 4 bases and J gave up 9 bases; unmatched junction bases: 3. CDR1 is SGHRS and CDR2 is YFSETQ in the germline V gene. The CDR3 sequence: CASSPTSGRVEQFF. Written as DNA, the CDR3 is TGCGCCAGCAGCCCGACTAGCGGGAGGGTTGAGCAGTTCTTC. The full variable domain, in which reference TRBV5-1 and TRBJ2-1 provide the parts outside the CDR3, is KAGVTQTPRYLIKTRGQQVTLSCSPISGHRSVSWYQQTPGQGLQFLFEYFSETQRNKGNFPGRFSGRQFSNSRSEMNVSTLELGDSALYLCASSPTSGRVEQFFGPGTRLTVL.

The V call is TRBV20-1, the J call TRBJ2-7; the match to TRBD2 covers 11 bases. The V and J ends lost 0 bases and 1 base, in that order; junction bases with no gene match: 8. Germline V gives CDR1 DFQATT, CDR2 SNEGSKA (reference sequence). The CDR3 has 17 amino acids. CDR3 sequence reads: CSARDILAGVVSYEQYF. DNA for the CDR3: TGCAGTGCTAGAGATATACTAGCGGGAGTAGTGTCCTACGAGCAGTACTTC.

This clonotype was found a few times. The chain uses TRBV24-1 and TRBJ2-7; a weak D match, TRBD2 (5 bases). Germline V gives CDR1 KGHDR, CDR2 SFDVKD. V dropped 6 bases and J dropped 5 bases, with 16 bases sitting between them. This CDR3 spans 14 amino acids. Written as DNA, the CDR3 is TGTGCCACCAGTCTCGGAGGAGTATTCAACGAGCAGTACTTC. Amino acids: CATSLGGVFNEQYF.

There are a few counts of this clonotype. CDR3 sequence: CASAHGTENSPLHF. The DNA of the CDR3 is TGCGCCAGCGCCCACGGGACAGAGAATTCACCCCTCCACTTT. The chain carries TRBV5-1 and TRBJ1-6; 7 bases fit TRBD1. Germline CDR1 is SGHRS and CDR2 is YFSETQ. Unmatched junction bases numbered 8, after V lost 7 bases and J lost 7 bases. This CDR3 is built from 14 residues.

The J gene is TRBJ2-5, the V gene TRBV12-3 or TRBV12-4; 9 nucleotides agree with TRBD1. This CDR3 region has 14 residues. V shed 7 bases, J shed 2 bases, and the junction held 5 bases outside the gene matches. The chain's CDR3 is CASNRDRGQETQYF. The CDR3 bases are TGTGCCAGCAACCGCGACAGGGGGCAAGAGACCCAGTACTTC.

This clonotype has only a few counts. This chain connects TRBV7-2 to TRBJ1-5; maybe TRBD1 (6 bases). With 1 base removed from V and 12 bases from J, the gap between germline ends came to 13 bases. The CDR3 is 13 amino acids. The germline gives CDR1 SGHTA, CDR2 FQGNSA. The CDR3 region has the DNA TGTGCCAGCAGCTTAGGACCGACAGGAGGCCAGCATTTT. Translated, it gives CASSLGPTGGQHF.